These 12 T cell receptor beta chains were all obtained from the same sample, sequenced in a study of blood T cell repertoires in COVID-19. This table comes from immunoSEQ multiplex PCR, and its TCRdb copy is limited to in-frame clones, with some not included. The table records 180,000 or so clones, around 90% of them present only once. Sequences were obtained from peripheral blood. The receptors shown here come from a man between 40 and 49 years old with acute or convalescent COVID-19.

This chain links TRBV19 with TRBJ2-7, with D unresolved. The germline gives CDR1 LNHDA, CDR2 SQIVND (reference sequence). This CDR3 is 16 amino acids long. The V end lost 1 base, the J end lost 1 base, and 14 bases lay between the germline ends. The CDR3 here is CASSIAGRKPSYEQYF. The CDR3 DNA reads as TGTGCCAGTAGTATAGCCGGCAGGAAGCCATCCTACGAGCAGTACTTC.

This clone was recorded only once. The chain is built from TRBV7-9 and TRBJ1-5; weak D call: TRBD1 (6 bases). This CDR3 is built from 16 residues. Trimming removed 4 bases at V and 4 bases at J, with 17 bases between. From germline, CDR1 is SEHNR and CDR2 FQNEAQ (reference sequence). The CDR3 here is CASSSIAGTTNQPQHF. CDR3 DNA: TGTGCCAGCAGCTCCATTGCCGGGACAACAAATCAGCCCCAGCATTTT.

The chain is built from TRBV7-3 and TRBJ1-1; TRBD1 matches at 7 bases. The V segment lost 5 bases and the J segment 4 bases; nucleotides outside the gene matches: 4. The length of the CDR3 is 13 residues. Germline-derived CDR1 and CDR2 are SGHTA and FQGTGA. Here the CDR3 DNA reads TGTGCCAGCAGCCGTGACAGGGCCACTGAAGCTTTCTTT. Translated, it gives CASSRDRATEAFF. Full variable domain (rest looked up from reference TRBV7-3 and TRBJ1-1): GAGVSQTPSNKVTEKGKYVELRCDPISGHTALYWYRQSLGQGPEFLIYFQGTGAADDSGLPNDRFFAVRPEGSVSTLKIQRTERGDSAVYLCASSRDRATEAFFGQGTRLTVV.

The V and J genes are TRBV9 and TRBJ1-2; 9 bases match TRBD1. This CDR3 has 15 residues. J was trimmed by 7 bases and V by 4 bases; bases with no gene match: 11. Germline CDR1 reads SGDLS; CDR2 reads YYNGEE. The CDR3 nucleotides are TGTGCCAGCAGCTTAAGAACAGGGGGCGTGGTTGGCTACACCTTC. Its protein product is CASSLRTGGVVGYTF.

The CDR3 is CATSIDRGYNEQFF. The CDR3 coding sequence is TGTGCCACCAGCATAGACAGGGGTTACAATGAGCAGTTCTTC. V and J are TRBV15 and TRBJ2-1, with TRBD1 identical over 8 bases. Germline-derived CDR1 and CDR2 are LNHNV and YYDKDF (reference sequence). V lost 4 bases, J lost 4 bases, and 3 bases stayed unmatched. The length of the CDR3 is 14 residues.

The J gene is TRBJ1-2, the V gene TRBV6-5; a possible D gene is TRBD1 (6 bases). The CDR3 covers 16 residues. CDR1 and CDR2 (germline): MNHEY, SVGAGI. Trimming cost V 0 bases and J 4 bases, with 15 bases left between them. CDR3 in amino acids: CASSYSFRGAGYGYTF. CDR3 nucleotide sequence: TGTGCCAGCAGTTACTCTTTTCGGGGGGCGGGCTATGGCTACACCTTC.

The chain is built from TRBV28 and TRBJ1-2; 9 nucleotides align to TRBD1. Per germline, CDR1 MDHEN and CDR2 SYDVKM. CDR3 length: 16 residues. The V and J ends lost 6 bases and 3 bases, in that order; junction bases with no gene match: 11. CDR3 sequence: CASSPIRQGDYYGYTF. CDR3 DNA: TGTGCCAGCAGCCCTATACGACAGGGGGATTACTATGGCTACACCTTC.

The V call is TRBV5-4, the J call TRBJ2-1, with TRBD2 matching 9 bases. The junction had 14 bases not matched to a gene; V was cut back by 4 bases and J by 9 bases. The CDR3 length is 16 residues. CDR1 is SGHNT, CDR2 YYREEE, per germline (reference sequence). CDR3 nucleotide sequence: TGTGCCAGCAGCCCCAGCGGGGGGCTTCCCTTGGGTGAGCAGTTCTTC. This sequence encodes CASSPSGGLPLGEQFF.

V usage is TRBV6-2 or TRBV6-3 and J usage is TRBJ2-2; 11 nucleotides match TRBD2. The CDR3 is 17 residues long. CDR1 and CDR2 from the germline V gene are MNHEY and SVGEGT. The trim removed 6 bases at V and 1 base at J, leaving 7 bases unmatched. CDR3 residues: CASSTGTSGWNTGELFF. The DNA for the CDR3 is TGTGCCAGCAGCACCGGGACTAGCGGATGGAACACCGGGGAGCTGTTTTTT.

V is TRBV9 and J is TRBJ2-1, with D tentatively TRBD1 (5 bases). CDR1 and CDR2 from the germline V gene are SGDLS and YYNGEE. Trimming took off 3 bases at V and 9 bases at J, with 16 bases between the two ends. This CDR3 comprises 14 residues. CDR3 sequence reads: CASSAQGPVGEQFF. CDR3 nucleotide sequence: TGTGCCAGCAGCGCGCAGGGCCCGGTTGGTGAGCAGTTCTTC.

In this sample, this clone turned up a few times. The genes are TRBV4-3 and TRBJ1-6; TRBD1 aligns across 9 bases. The CDR3 spans 14 residues. Germline CDR1 reads LGHNA; CDR2 reads YSLEER. V shed 3 bases and J 10 bases; nucleotides not matched to a gene: 4. The CDR3 DNA reads TGCGCCAGCAGCCAGGGACAGGGTCGATCACCCCTCCACTTT. This translates into CASSQGQGRSPLHF.

V and J are TRBV7-9 and TRBJ2-2; TRBD2 matches 9 bases. The ends lost 7 bases at V and 7 bases at J; junction bases unmatched: 10. The germline V gene has CDR1 SEHNR and CDR2 FQNEAQ (reference sequence). This CDR3 spans 15 amino acids. CDR3 DNA sequence: TGTGCCAGCACGGAAAAGCGGGGGGAGATCGGGGAGCTGTTTTTT. It codes for CASTEKRGEIGELFF. Using reference TRBV7-9 and TRBJ2-2 for the parts outside the CDR3, the full variable domain is DTGVSQNPRHKITKRGQNVTFRCDPISEHNRLYWYRQTLGQGPEFLTYFQNEAQLEKSRLLSDRFSAERPKGSFSTLEIQRTEQGDSAMYLCASTEKRGEIGELFFGEGSRLTVL.